What follows are 19 T cell receptor beta chains derived from one specimen sequenced in a study of response to subunit inactivated influenza vaccine. TCRdb reprocessed the RT-PCR reads via MiXCR and lists one record per CDR3 protein. The sample holds fewer than 400,000 distinct CDR3 sequences, around a fifth seen once. Sample: PBMCs from blood, taken about 20 months after vaccination. All receptors come from a man aged 45 to 70 who received an inactivated influenza vaccine.

This clonotype was observed a handful of times. The V and J genes are TRBV5-4 and TRBJ1-2; D is unclear. Trimming removed 0 bases at V and 0 bases at J, with 6 bases between. The CDR3 has 14 residues. Germline V lookup: CDR1 SGHNT, CDR2 YYREEE (reference sequence). CDR3 DNA: TGTGCCAGCAGCTTGGTCAGCGCTAACTATGGCTACACCTTC. It yields the protein CASSLVSANYGYTF.

The chain joins TRBV6-1 to TRBJ2-7; TRBD1 agrees at 9 bases. Unmatched junction bases numbered 8, after V lost 5 bases and J lost 6 bases. Germline CDR1 and CDR2: MNHNS and SASEGT. This CDR3 region has 14 residues. CDR3 coding DNA: TGTGCCAGCAGTCCAGACAGGGGGTTGGGCGAGCAGTACTTC. Translated: CASSPDRGLGEQYF.

This clonotype was counted many times. This chain connects TRBV12-3 or TRBV12-4 to TRBJ1-2, with D possibly being TRBD1 (6 bases). V gave up 7 bases and J gave up 5 bases, with 17 bases separating them. The CDR3 length is 14 residues. CDR3 coding DNA: TGTGCCAGCACCGTCGACAGGAGGAAGTATGGCTACACCTTC. Protein sequence: CASTVDRRKYGYTF.

This clonotype turned up a few times. This chain joins TRBV6-1 and TRBJ1-1; 8 bases are a match to TRBD1. The germline CDR1 and CDR2 sequences are MNHNS and SASEGT. The CDR3 length is 15 residues. Unmatched junction bases numbered 10, after V lost 6 bases and J lost 4 bases. The CDR3 protein is CASRASSTGGTEAFF. DNA for the CDR3: TGTGCCAGCAGAGCCAGCTCCACAGGGGGCACTGAAGCTTTCTTT.

DNA for the CDR3: TGCAGTGCTAGAGATACCGGCAAGGGACTAGCGTTTCAAGAGACCCAGTACTTC. It yields the protein CSARDTGKGLAFQETQYF. J is TRBJ2-5 and V is TRBV20-1, with 10 bases identical to TRBD2. The CDR3 extends over 18 amino acids. J was trimmed by 2 bases and V by 0 bases; bases with no gene match: 12. Germline CDR1 is DFQATT and CDR2 is SNEGSKA (reference sequence).

J is TRBJ1-6 and V is TRBV7-2; 7 bases match TRBD1. The CDR3 runs 14 residues. The V gene end was trimmed by 6 bases and the J gene end by 2 bases; junction bases not matched to a gene: 1. The germline V gene has CDR1 SGHTA and CDR2 FQGNSA. The CDR3: CASRDRAYNSPLHF. CDR3 nucleotides: TGTGCCAGCAGAGACAGGGCCTATAATTCACCCCTCCACTTT.

CDR3 protein: CSAYRGAGGDTQYF. Here the CDR3 DNA reads TGCAGTGCCTACCGGGGGGCGGGTGGCGATACGCAGTATTTT. This chain joins TRBV20-1 and TRBJ2-3; TRBD2 is a possible D gene (7 bases). The CDR3 spans 14 residues. Germline lookup yields CDR1 DFQATT and CDR2 SNEGSKA (reference sequence). V dropped 6 bases and J dropped 6 bases, with 19 bases sitting between them.

V and J are TRBV7-2 and TRBJ2-7, with TRBD1 matching 9 bases. CDR1 is SGHTA and CDR2 is FQGNSA in the germline V gene. V shed 0 bases and J 5 bases; nucleotides not matched to a gene: 5. CDR3 length equals 15 residues. The DNA for the CDR3 is TGTGCCAGCAGCTTAGCTGGGACAGGGAGGAACGAGCAGTACTTC. Its translation: CASSLAGTGRNEQYF.

Ten or more counts support this clonotype. V is TRBV4-3 and J is TRBJ1-5; D is unclear. V lost 0 bases and J 2 bases, leaving 14 bases between the germline ends. This CDR3 has 17 amino acids. In germline, CDR1 is LGHNA, CDR2 YSLEER. Here the CDR3 reads CASSQDPAMERNQPQHF. The CDR3, as DNA: TGCGCCAGCAGCCAAGACCCAGCCATGGAGCGCAATCAGCCCCAGCATTTT.

V usage is TRBV25-1 and J usage is TRBJ2-3; TRBD1 or TRBD2 may be the D gene (5 bases each). In germline, CDR1 is MGHDK, CDR2 SYGVNS. V dropped 5 bases and J dropped 0 bases, with 15 bases sitting between them. This CDR3 has 16 amino acids. The CDR3 nucleotides read TGTGCCAGCAGTTCTTGGGGGTCCACTAGCACAGATACGCAGTATTTT. Amino acids: CASSSWGSTSTDTQYF.

The chain recombines TRBV2 with TRBJ2-7; tentative D call: TRBD1 (5 bases). Germline CDR1 reads SNHLY; CDR2 reads FYNNEI. This CDR3 spans 13 amino acids. Between the trimmed V and J ends, which lost 3 bases and 0 bases, there was a span of 6 bases. The CDR3 spells CASSDTGSYEQYF. The CDR3 DNA reads as TGTGCCAGCAGTGACACAGGCTCCTACGAGCAGTACTTC. The complete variable domain, with remaining parts taken from reference TRBV2 and TRBJ2-7, reads EPEVTQTPSHQVTQMGQEVILRCVPISNHLYFYWYRQILGQKVEFLVSFYNNEISEKSEIFDDQFSVERPDGSNFTLKIRSTKLEDSAMYFCASSDTGSYEQYFGPGTRLTVT.

Many counts were recorded for this clonotype. The CDR3: CSAGTDPMNTEAFF. For the CDR3, the DNA is TGCAGTGCCGGGACCGACCCCATGAACACTGAAGCTTTCTTT. This sequence joins TRBV20-1 and TRBJ1-1, with D perhaps matching TRBD1 (5 bases). The CDR3 is 14 amino acids. V shed 6 bases and J shed 0 bases, with 14 bases lying between them. Germline V gene data show CDR1 as DFQATT and CDR2 as SNEGSKA (reference sequence).

The chain employs TRBV4-2 and TRBJ2-7; D not certain. This CDR3 has 14 residues. Germline V gene data show CDR1 as LGHNA and CDR2 as YNFKEQ. V lost 0 bases, J lost 2 bases, and 8 bases lay in between. Here the CDR3 reads CASSQDGRPYEQYF. In DNA, the CDR3 is TGTGCCAGCAGCCAAGATGGCAGGCCCTACGAGCAGTACTTC.

This rearrangement joins TRBV12-3 or TRBV12-4 to TRBJ2-3; TRBD1 is a possible D gene (5 bases). There are 13 residues in the CDR3. V was cut by 4 bases and J by 4 bases, with 9 bases left in between. CDR3 DNA: TGTGCCAGCAGTTGGGGCAGGCCAGATACGCAGTATTTT. Translating gives CASSWGRPDTQYF.

The chain combines TRBV5-1 with TRBJ1-4, with D perhaps TRBD1 (6 bases). The V gene's germline CDR1 is SGHRS and CDR2 YFSETQ. The CDR3 contains 15 residues. The V gene lost 5 bases and the J gene lost 5 bases, with 16 bases spanning the gap. CDR3 in amino acids: CASRSKWTENEKLFF. The CDR3 coding sequence is TGCGCCAGCAGATCTAAGTGGACAGAGAATGAAAAACTGTTTTTT. The whole variable domain, remainder taken from reference TRBV5-1 and TRBJ1-4, is KAGVTQTPRYLIKTRGQQVTLSCSPISGHRSVSWYQQTPGQGLQFLFEYFSETQRNKGNFPGRFSGRQFSNSRSEMNVSTLELGDSALYLCASRSKWTENEKLFFGSGTQLSVL.

This clonotype was observed a handful of times. The chain's CDR3 is CSVGKRLAEREQYF. CDR3 bases: TGCAGCGTTGGTAAGCGCCTAGCGGAGCGCGAGCAGTACTTC. The chain couples TRBV29-1 to TRBJ2-7; 7 bases are shared with TRBD2. Losses at the gene ends were 4 bases for V and 6 bases for J; bases not matched to a gene: 12. CDR1 is SQVTM, CDR2 ANQGSEA, per germline. CDR3 length equals 14 residues.

This clonotype was detected a few times. V usage is TRBV5-1 and J usage is TRBJ2-7, with 7 bases fitting TRBD1. J lost 3 bases, V lost 4 bases, and 7 bases had no gene match. CDR1 is SGHRS and CDR2 is YFSETQ in the germline V gene. The CDR3 sequence is 14 residues long. CDR3 loop: CASSREGQSYEQYF. CDR3 nucleotides: TGCGCCAGCAGCCGAGAGGGACAGAGCTACGAGCAGTACTTC.

This clonotype came up many times. The chain carries TRBV6-8 and TRBJ2-3, with D uncertain. The germline V and J ends were trimmed by 8 bases and 0 bases, with 6 bases remaining between them. This CDR3 spans 12 amino acids. CDR1 and CDR2 (germline): MNHGY, SAAAGT. The DNA for the CDR3 is TGTGCCAGCTCCGCTAGCACAGATACGCAGTATTTT. It yields the protein CASSASTDTQYF.

This chain links TRBV4-1 with TRBJ2-3; TRBD2 aligns across 7 bases. The germline gives CDR1 MGHRA, CDR2 YSYEKL. J was trimmed by 5 bases and V by 0 bases; bases with no gene match: 14. CDR3 length: 18 residues. CDR3 DNA sequence: TGCGCCAGCAGCCAAGATTGGCCTGTGTGGGGGGGTGAAGATACGCAGTATTTT. It translates to CASSQDWPVWGGEDTQYF.